The clone carrying this T cell receptor (beta chain) has just a few counts. Its matching antigen is unknown. This specimen comes from a study of T cell repertoires in cytomegalovirus infection. Study information: It can be stated that public TCR beta signatures indicated CMV infection as well as a matching HLA type.

A single record per CDR3 protein comes from TCRdb applying MiXCR to the reads. The sample shows 250,000 to 300,000 distinct CDR3 sequences, about 25% of them seen only once. Study-wide points: What dominated the ex vivo response were HLA-C-restricted CMV-specific TCR beta clonotypes. Identification of carriers of CMV plus the relevant HLA was performed using cumulative public TCR beta family frequency.

Trimming cost V 5 bases and J 5 bases; bases outside gene matches: 6. The length of the CDR3 is 15 residues. Germline CDR1 reads SEHNR; CDR2 reads FQNEAQ (reference sequence). The sample consisted of PBMCs. The TCR sequence derives from a human donor in good health (CMV status not recorded). Some clones in this sample may be carry-over from other donors' samples. This chain uses TRBV7-9 with TRBJ2-1; 10 bases are a match to TRBD2. The CDR3 region is CASSTSGTSDNEQFF. The DNA of the CDR3 is TGTGCCAGCAGCACCTCCGGGACTAGCGACAATGAGCAGTTCTTC. Full variable domain (missing parts from reference TRBV7-9 and TRBJ2-1): DTGVSQNPRHKITKRGQNVTFRCDPISEHNRLYWYRQTLGQGPEFLTYFQNEAQLEKSRLLSDRFSAERPKGSFSTLEIQRTEQGDSAMYLCASSTSGTSDNEQFFGPGTRLTVL.